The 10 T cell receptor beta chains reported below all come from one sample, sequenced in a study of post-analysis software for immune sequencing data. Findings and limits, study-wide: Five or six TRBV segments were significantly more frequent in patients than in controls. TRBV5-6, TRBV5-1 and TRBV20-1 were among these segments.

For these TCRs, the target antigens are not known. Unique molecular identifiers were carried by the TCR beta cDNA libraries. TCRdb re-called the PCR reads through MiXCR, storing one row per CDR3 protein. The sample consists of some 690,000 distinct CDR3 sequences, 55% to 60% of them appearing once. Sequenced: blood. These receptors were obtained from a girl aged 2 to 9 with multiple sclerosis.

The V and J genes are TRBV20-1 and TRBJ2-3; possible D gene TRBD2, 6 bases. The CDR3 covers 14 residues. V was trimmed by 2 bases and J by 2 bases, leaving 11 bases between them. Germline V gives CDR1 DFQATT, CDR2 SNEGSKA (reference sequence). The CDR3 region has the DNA TGCAGTGCTAGAATTGGCGGGACCACAGATACGCAGTATTTT. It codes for CSARIGGTTDTQYF.

The CDR3 reads CAIRRGQTDTQYF. The CDR3 DNA reads TGTGCCATCAGACGGGGTCAGACAGATACGCAGTATTTT. The chain joins TRBV10-3 to TRBJ2-3; the D gene is possibly TRBD2 (5 bases). Germline V gene sequence: CDR1 ENHRY, CDR2 SYGVKD. The CDR3 has 13 amino acids. The germline V and J ends were trimmed by 6 bases and 3 bases, with 10 bases remaining between them.

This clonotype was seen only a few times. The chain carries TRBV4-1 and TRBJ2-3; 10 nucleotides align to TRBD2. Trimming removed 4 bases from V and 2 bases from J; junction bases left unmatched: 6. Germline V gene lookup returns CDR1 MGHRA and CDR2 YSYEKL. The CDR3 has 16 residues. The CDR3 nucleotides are TGCGCCAGCAGCCCTATACTAGCGGGATTCACAGATACGCAGTATTTT. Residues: CASSPILAGFTDTQYF.

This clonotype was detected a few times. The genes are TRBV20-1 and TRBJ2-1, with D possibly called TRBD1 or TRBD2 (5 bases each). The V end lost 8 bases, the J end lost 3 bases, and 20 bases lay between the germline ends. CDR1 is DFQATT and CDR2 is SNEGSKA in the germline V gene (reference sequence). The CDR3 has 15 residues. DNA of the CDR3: TGCAGTACCGAGGGGCAGCCCGCCCTCTACAATGAGCAGTTCTTC. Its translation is CSTEGQPALYNEQFF.

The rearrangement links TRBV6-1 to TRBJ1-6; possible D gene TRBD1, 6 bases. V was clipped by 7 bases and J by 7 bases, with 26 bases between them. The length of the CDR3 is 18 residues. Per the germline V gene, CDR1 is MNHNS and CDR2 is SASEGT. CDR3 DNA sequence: TGTGCCAGCAACAACTTCGCCGGCGGGGACATAAGGAATTCACCCCTCCACTTT. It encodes CASNNFAGGDIRNSPLHF.

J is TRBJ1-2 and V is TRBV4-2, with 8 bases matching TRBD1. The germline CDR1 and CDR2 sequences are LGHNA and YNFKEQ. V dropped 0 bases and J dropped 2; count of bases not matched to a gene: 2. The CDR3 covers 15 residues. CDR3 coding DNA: TGTGCCAGCAGCCAAGAACAGGGGGGGAACTATGGCTACACCTTC. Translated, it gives CASSQEQGGNYGYTF.

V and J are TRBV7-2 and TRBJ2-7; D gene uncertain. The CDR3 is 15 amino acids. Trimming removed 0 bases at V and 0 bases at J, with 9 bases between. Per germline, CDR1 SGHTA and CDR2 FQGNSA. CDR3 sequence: CASSLAAWGSYEQYF. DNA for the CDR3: TGTGCCAGCAGCTTAGCAGCGTGGGGCTCCTACGAGCAGTACTTC. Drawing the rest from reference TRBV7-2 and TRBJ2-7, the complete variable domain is GAGVSQSPSNKVTEKGKDVELRCDPISGHTALYWYRQSLGQGLEFLIYFQGNSAPDKSGLPSDRFSAERTGGSVSTLTIQRTQQEDSAVYLCASSLAAWGSYEQYFGPGTRLTVT.

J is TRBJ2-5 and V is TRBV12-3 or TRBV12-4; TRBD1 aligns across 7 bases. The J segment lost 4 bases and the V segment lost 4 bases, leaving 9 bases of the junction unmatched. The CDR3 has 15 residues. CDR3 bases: TGTGCCAGCAGTTCCCTTATAGGGGGCATAGAGACCCAGTACTTC. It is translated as CASSSLIGGIETQYF.

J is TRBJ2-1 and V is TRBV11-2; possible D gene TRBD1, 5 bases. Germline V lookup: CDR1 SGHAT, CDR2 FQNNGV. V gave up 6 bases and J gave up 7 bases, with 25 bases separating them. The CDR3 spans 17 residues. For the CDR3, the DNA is TGTGCCAGCAGTCCGCCCATGAGCAGGGTAGATTTGAATGAGCAGTTCTTC. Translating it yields CASSPPMSRVDLNEQFF.

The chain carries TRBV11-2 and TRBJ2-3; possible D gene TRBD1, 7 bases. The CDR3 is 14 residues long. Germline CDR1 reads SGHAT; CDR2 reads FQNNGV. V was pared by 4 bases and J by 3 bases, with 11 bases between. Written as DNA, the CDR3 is TGTGCCAGCAGCTGGGGGGACAGAACAGATACGCAGTATTTT. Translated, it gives CASSWGDRTDTQYF.